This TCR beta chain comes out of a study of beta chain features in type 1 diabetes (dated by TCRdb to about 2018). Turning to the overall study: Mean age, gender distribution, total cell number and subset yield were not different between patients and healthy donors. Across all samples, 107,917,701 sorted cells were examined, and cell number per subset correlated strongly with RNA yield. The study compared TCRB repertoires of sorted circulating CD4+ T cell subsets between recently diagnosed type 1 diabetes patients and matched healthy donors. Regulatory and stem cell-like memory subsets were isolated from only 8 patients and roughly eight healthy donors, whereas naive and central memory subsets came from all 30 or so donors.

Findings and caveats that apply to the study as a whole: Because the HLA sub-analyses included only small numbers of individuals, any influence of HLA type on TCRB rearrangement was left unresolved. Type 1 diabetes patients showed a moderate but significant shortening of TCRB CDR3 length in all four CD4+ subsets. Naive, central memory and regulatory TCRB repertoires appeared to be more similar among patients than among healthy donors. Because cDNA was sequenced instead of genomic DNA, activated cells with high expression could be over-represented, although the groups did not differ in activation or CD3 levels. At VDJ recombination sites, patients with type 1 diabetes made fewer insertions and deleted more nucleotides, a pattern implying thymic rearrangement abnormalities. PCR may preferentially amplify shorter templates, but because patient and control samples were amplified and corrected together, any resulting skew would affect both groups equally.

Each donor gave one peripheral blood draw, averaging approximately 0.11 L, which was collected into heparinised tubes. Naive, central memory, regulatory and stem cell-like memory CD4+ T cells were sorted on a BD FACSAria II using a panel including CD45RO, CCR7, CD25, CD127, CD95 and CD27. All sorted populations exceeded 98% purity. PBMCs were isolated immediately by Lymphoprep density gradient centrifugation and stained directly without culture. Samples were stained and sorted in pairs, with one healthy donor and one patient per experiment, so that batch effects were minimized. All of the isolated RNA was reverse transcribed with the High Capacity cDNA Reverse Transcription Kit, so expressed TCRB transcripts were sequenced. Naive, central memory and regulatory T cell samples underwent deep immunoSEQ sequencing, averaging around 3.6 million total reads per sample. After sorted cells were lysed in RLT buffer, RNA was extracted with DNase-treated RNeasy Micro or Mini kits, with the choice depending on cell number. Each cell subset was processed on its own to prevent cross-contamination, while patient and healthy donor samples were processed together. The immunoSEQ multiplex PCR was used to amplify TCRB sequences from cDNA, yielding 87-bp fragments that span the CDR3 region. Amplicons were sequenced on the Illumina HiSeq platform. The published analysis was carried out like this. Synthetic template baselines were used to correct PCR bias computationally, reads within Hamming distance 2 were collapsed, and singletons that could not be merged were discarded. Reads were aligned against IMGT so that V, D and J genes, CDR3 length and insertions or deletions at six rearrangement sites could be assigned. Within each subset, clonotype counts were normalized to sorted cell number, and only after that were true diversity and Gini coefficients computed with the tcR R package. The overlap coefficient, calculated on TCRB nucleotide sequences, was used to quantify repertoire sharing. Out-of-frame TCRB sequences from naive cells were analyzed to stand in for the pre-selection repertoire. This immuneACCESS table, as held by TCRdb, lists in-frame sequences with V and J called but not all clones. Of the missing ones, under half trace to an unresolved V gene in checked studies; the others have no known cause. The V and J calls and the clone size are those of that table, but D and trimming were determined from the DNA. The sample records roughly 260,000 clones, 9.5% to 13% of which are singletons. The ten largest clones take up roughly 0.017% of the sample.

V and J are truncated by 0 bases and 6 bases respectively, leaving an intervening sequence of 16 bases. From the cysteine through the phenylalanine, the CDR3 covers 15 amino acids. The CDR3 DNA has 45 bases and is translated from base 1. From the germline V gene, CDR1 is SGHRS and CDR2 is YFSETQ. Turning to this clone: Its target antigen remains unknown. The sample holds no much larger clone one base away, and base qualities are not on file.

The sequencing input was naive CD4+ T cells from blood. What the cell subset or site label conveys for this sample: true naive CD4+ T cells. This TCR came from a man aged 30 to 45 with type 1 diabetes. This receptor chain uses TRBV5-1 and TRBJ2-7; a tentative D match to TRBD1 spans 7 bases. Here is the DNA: TGCGCCAGCAGCTTGGGACAGGGAGTCGGGGGCGAGCAGTACTTC. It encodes CASSLGQGVGGEQYF.